A single sample gave rise to the 5 T cell receptor beta chains below, sequenced in a study of T-cell memory formation after mild COVID-19. TCRdb itself ran the 5' RACE reads through MiXCR, one entry per CDR3 protein. The top ten hold around 13% of the sample, which has 350,000 or so distinct CDR3 sequences, around 21% seen once. The sequencing sample was made of PBMCs or a T cell subset sorted from them (not recorded which). The receptors originated from an adult woman who had mild COVID-19 (a few samples of this study predate the infection). Cell type and time point are not known.

This clonotype has just a few counts. The V call is TRBV5-4, the J call TRBJ2-6; the match to TRBD1 covers 8 bases. The CDR3 totals 16 residues. Germline V gene data show CDR1 as SGHNT and CDR2 as YYREEE (reference sequence). V shed 5 bases, J shed 4 bases, and the junction held 8 bases outside the gene matches. In DNA form, the CDR3 reads TGTGCCAGCAGAATAGGACAGGGTCTCGGGGCCAACGTCCTGACTTTC. It yields the protein CASRIGQGLGANVLTF. The complete variable domain, with remaining parts taken from reference TRBV5-4 and TRBJ2-6, reads ETGVTQSPTHLIKTRGQQVTLRCSSQSGHNTVSWYQQALGQGPQFIFQYYREEENGRGNFPPRFSGLQFPNYSSELNVNALELDDSALYLCASRIGQGLGANVLTFGAGSRLTVL.

This clonotype occurred a few times. V is TRBV7-8 and J is TRBJ1-1; 8 bases map to TRBD1. V lost 5 bases to trimming and J lost 7 bases; unmatched junction nucleotides: 6. Per the germline V gene, CDR1 is SGHVS and CDR2 is FQNEAQ. CDR3 length: 13 amino acids. The CDR3 bases are TGTGCCAGCAGCCCACCCGGGACAGGTGAAGCTTTCTTT. It translates to CASSPPGTGEAFF.

The J gene is TRBJ1-3, the V gene TRBV7-8; 7 nucleotides align to TRBD1. V shed 5 bases and J 0 bases; nucleotides not matched to a gene: 7. Germline V gene lookup returns CDR1 SGHVS and CDR2 FQNEAQ. There are 16 residues in the CDR3. The CDR3 nucleotides are TGTGCCAGCAGCGCCCGGGACAGTTTCTCTGGAAACACCATATATTTT. It yields the protein CASSARDSFSGNTIYF.

CDR3 sequence: CASSPGAGGVNTEAFF. Here the CDR3 DNA reads TGTGCCAGCTCACCAGGGGCAGGGGGCGTGAACACTGAAGCTTTCTTT. The chain couples TRBV18 to TRBJ1-1; 8 positions match TRBD1. The CDR3 covers 16 residues. The V and J ends lost 2 bases and 0 bases, in that order; junction bases with no gene match: 5. From germline, CDR1 is KGHSH and CDR2 LQKENI.

This clonotype was detected only a few times. The chain recombines TRBV29-1 with TRBJ1-2; 7 positions agree with TRBD1. V lost 2 bases, J lost 6 bases, and 12 bases stayed unmatched. This CDR3 has 15 residues. Germline-derived CDR1 and CDR2 are SQVTM and ANQGSEA. The CDR3 reads CSVELGHRGGDGYTF. The DNA of the CDR3 is TGCAGCGTTGAACTTGGACACAGGGGAGGAGATGGCTACACCTTC.